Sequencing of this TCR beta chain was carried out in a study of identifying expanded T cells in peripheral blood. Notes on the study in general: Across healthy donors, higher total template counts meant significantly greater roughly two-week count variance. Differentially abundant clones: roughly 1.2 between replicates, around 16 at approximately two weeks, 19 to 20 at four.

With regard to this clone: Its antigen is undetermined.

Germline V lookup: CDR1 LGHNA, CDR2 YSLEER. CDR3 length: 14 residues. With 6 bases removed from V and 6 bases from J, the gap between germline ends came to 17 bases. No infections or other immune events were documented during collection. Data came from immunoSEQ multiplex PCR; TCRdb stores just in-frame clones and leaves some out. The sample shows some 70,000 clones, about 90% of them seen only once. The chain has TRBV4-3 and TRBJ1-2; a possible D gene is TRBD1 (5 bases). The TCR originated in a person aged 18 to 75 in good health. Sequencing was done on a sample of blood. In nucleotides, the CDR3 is TGCGCCAGCAGACCTGCGGGGACGTTGGATGGCTACACCTTC. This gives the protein CASRPAGTLDGYTF.